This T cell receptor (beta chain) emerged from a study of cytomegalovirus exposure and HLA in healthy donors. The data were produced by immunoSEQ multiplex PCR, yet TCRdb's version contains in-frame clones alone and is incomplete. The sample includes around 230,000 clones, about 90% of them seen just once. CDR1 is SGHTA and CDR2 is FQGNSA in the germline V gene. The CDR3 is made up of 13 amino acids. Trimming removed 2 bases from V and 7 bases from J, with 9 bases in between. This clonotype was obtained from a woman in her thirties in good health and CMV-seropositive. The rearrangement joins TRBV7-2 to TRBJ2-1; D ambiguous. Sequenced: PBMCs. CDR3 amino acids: CASSLLVWNEQFF. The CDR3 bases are TGTGCCAGCAGCTTATTAGTGTGGAATGAGCAGTTCTTC.